This T cell receptor (beta chain) originates from a study of OX40 agonist ivuxolimab in advanced cancers. The CDR3 consists of 14 residues. Trimming pared 4 bases from V and 4 bases from J, leaving 14 bases between. Germline V CDR1 and CDR2: MRHNA, SNTAGT. Measured with immunoSEQ multiplex PCR; TCRdb has only the in-frame clones, and not every one. Here the sample spans 77,000 or so clones, roughly 88% being singletons. Specimen: CD4+ or CD8+ T cells sorted from blood, collected in a trial of the OX40 agonist ivuxolimab. The J gene is TRBJ2-7, the V gene TRBV6-4; D remains unclear. This TCR was recovered from an adult with an advanced solid tumor such as melanoma, head and neck, liver or kidney cancer. CDR3 amino acids: CASSVDAGQYEQYF. CDR3 bases: TGTGCCAGCAGTGTGGACGCAGGCCAATACGAGCAGTACTTC.